A selection of T cell receptor beta chains follows, all from one sample in a study of cytomegalovirus exposure and HLA in healthy donors. Sequencing used immunoSEQ multiplex PCR; TCRdb keeps in-frame clones, though not all of them. The sample has 200,000 to 250,000 clones, approximately 83% seen once. The sample was PBMCs. The source of these receptors is a woman aged 30 to 39 in good health and CMV-seropositive. Both conserved end residues are part of each CDR3. D genes are given only for firm matches. Clone size, where shown, is once, few, many, or a class for clones that have expanded.

d_call,clone_size,v_call,j_call,cdr3_aa,cdr3_nt
TRBD2,.,TRBV11-2,TRBJ2-3,CASSLGGTSLGDTQYF,TGTGCCAGCAGCTTAGGAGGGACTAGCCTTGGGGATACGCAGTATTTT
.,.,TRBV6-1,TRBJ2-1,CASSNIGAVNEQFF,TGTGCCAGCAGTAACATTGGGGCGGTAAATGAGCAGTTCTTC
.,.,TRBV27,TRBJ1-1,CASSLSWGKVSTEAFF,TGTGCCAGCAGTTTATCTTGGGGGAAGGTTTCCACTGAAGCTTTCTTT
.,.,TRBV7-6,TRBJ1-1,CASSLYHGEVGTEAFF,TGTGCCAGCAGCTTATACCACGGGGAGGTGGGCACTGAAGCTTTCTTT
.,.,TRBV19,TRBJ1-5,CASSLEWTLQPQHF,TGTGCCAGTAGTTTGGAGTGGACTCTTCAGCCCCAGCATTTT
TRBD1,.,TRBV30,TRBJ1-4,CAWRGRDRDEKLFF,TGTGCCTGGAGGGGCCGGGACAGGGATGAAAAACTGTTTTTT
TRBD1,.,TRBV6-6,TRBJ2-7,CASTLWGQGDYEQYF,TGTGCCAGCACTCTCTGGGGACAGGGAGACTACGAGCAGTACTTC
TRBD1,.,TRBV5-5,TRBJ2-7,CASSLRTGVYEQYF,TGTGCCAGCAGCTTGCGGACAGGGGTCTACGAGCAGTACTTC
.,.,TRBV4-1,TRBJ1-1,CASSQENKLPITEAFF,TGCGCCAGCAGCCAAGAGAATAAACTCCCCATCACTGAAGCTTTCTTT
TRBD2,.,TRBV7-9,TRBJ2-2,CASSSSGLARTGELFF,TGTGCCAGCAGCTCTTCGGGACTAGCGCGCACCGGGGAGCTGTTTTTT
TRBD2,.,TRBV10-1,TRBJ2-2,CASSELREHGELFF,TGCGCCAGCAGTGAATTGCGGGAGCACGGGGAGCTGTTTTTT
TRBD2,once,TRBV7-2,TRBJ2-7,CASSLLALAAYEQYF,TGTGCCAGCAGCTTGTTGGCACTAGCGGCCTACGAGCAGTACTTC
TRBD1,.,TRBV30,TRBJ1-1,CAWRSAGGGVAFF,TGTGCCTGGAGGTCGGCAGGGGGAGGTGTAGCTTTCTTT
TRBD2,once,TRBV5-1,TRBJ2-5,CASSSSGRGQETQYF,TGCGCCAGCAGCTCAAGCGGGAGGGGACAAGAGACCCAGTACTTC
.,.,TRBV7-8,TRBJ2-7,CASSKESQVYEQYF,TGTGCCAGCAGCAAAGAATCTCAGGTTTACGAGCAGTACTTC
.,once,TRBV6-5,TRBJ2-5,CASSYSGGRETQYF,TGTGCCAGCAGTTACTCGGGGGGCCGGGAGACCCAGTACTTC
TRBD1,.,TRBV25-1,TRBJ1-4,CASTPRGATEKLFF,TGTGCCAGCACCCCCAGGGGGGCCACTGAAAAACTGTTTTTT
TRBD1,once,TRBV9,TRBJ2-2,CASSAQTTGGPNPGELFF,TGTGCCAGCAGCGCCCAAACGACAGGGGGCCCTAATCCCGGGGAGCTGTTTTTT
.,few,TRBV2,TRBJ2-7,CASSEGSSNEQYF,TGTGCCAGCAGTGAGGGGTCCTCCAACGAGCAGTACTTC
.,.,TRBV5-6,TRBJ1-1,CASSFGGTEAFF,TGTGCCAGCAGCTTCGGTGGGACTGAAGCTTTCTTT
TRBD2,.,TRBV27,TRBJ2-1,CASSFSGTSVPSSEQFF,TGTGCCAGCAGTTTCTCCGGGACTAGCGTCCCTTCTAGTGAGCAGTTCTTC
.,.,TRBV9,TRBJ1-1,CASSGDLNTEAFF,TGTGCCAGCAGCGGAGACCTGAACACTGAAGCTTTCTTT
.,.,TRBV9,TRBJ2-7,CASSVGTYAYEQYF,TGTGCCAGCAGCGTAGGGACATACGCCTACGAGCAGTACTTC
TRBD2,.,TRBV28,TRBJ2-7,CASSSEGTNEQYF,TGTGCCAGCAGTTCTGAGGGGACTAACGAGCAGTACTTC
.,.,TRBV6-5,TRBJ2-7,CASSLGVSYEQYF,TGTGCCAGCAGTCTCGGGGTTTCCTACGAGCAGTACTTC
TRBD1,.,TRBV11-3,TRBJ1-2,CASSQIQGKGYTF,TGTGCCAGCAGTCAAATACAGGGGAAAGGCTACACCTTC
TRBD2,.,TRBV6-5,TRBJ2-7,CASRSTSGPYEQYF,TGTGCCAGCAGGTCGACTAGCGGCCCCTACGAGCAGTACTTC
.,.,TRBV28,TRBJ1-2,CASGGNYGYTF,TGTGCCAGCGGAGGTAACTATGGCTACACCTTC
.,.,TRBV15,TRBJ1-1,CATSTSLGNTEAFF,TGTGCCACCAGCACGTCCCTGGGGAACACTGAAGCTTTCTTT
.,.,TRBV7-9,TRBJ2-1,CASTLGGPYNEQFF,TGTGCCAGCACCCTCGGAGGTCCCTACAATGAGCAGTTCTTC
.,.,TRBV7-9,TRBJ1-5,CASSPSLGQPQHF,TGTGCCAGCAGCCCCTCGTTGGGTCAGCCCCAGCATTTT
TRBD2,few,TRBV5-5,TRBJ2-1,CASSDLAGGSEQFF,TGTGCCAGCAGCGACCTCGCGGGAGGAAGTGAGCAGTTCTTC
.,.,TRBV10-3,TRBJ1-2,CAISPTVNYGYTF,TGTGCCATCAGCCCGACAGTAAACTATGGCTACACCTTC
TRBD2,.,TRBV18,TRBJ2-3,CASSPELAGGPRAQYF,TGTGCCAGCTCACCGGAACTAGCGGGAGGACCTCGGGCGCAGTATTTT
.,.,TRBV5-1,TRBJ2-3,CASSLGASRDTQYF,TGCGCCAGCAGCTTGGGGGCCTCGCGAGATACGCAGTATTTT
.,.,TRBV28,TRBJ1-5,CASSLPVSENQPQHF,TGTGCCAGCAGTTTACCTGTATCCGAAAATCAGCCCCAGCATTTT
TRBD1,once,TRBV18,TRBJ1-2,CASSPPRTGGYTF,TGTGCCAGCTCACCACCTCGGACAGGGGGCTACACCTTC